The 2 T cell receptor beta chains below all came from one sample that was sequenced in a study of T cell repertoires in cytomegalovirus infection. These receptors' antigens are unknown. TCRdb re-called the reads through MiXCR, storing one row per CDR3 protein. Altogether some 560,000 distinct CDR3 sequences are present, under 45% being singletons, with the ten largest covering 40% to 60%. The material was cultured PBMCs, obtained from culture after CMV antigen stimulation. These TCRs come from a human donor in good health (CMV status not recorded). Some clones in this sample may be carry-over from other donors' samples.

The rearrangement uses TRBV6-6 and TRBJ1-1; D unclear. Germline lookup yields CDR1 MNHNY and CDR2 SVGAGI (reference sequence). V was trimmed by 0 bases and J by 0 bases, leaving 14 bases between them. The CDR3 sequence is 17 residues long. As DNA, the CDR3 is TGTGCCAGCAGTTACTCGCAAACCCCGGTGATGAACACTGAAGCTTTCTTT. Translating it yields CASSYSQTPVMNTEAFF.

The chain combines TRBV7-2 with TRBJ1-5; the match to TRBD1 covers 9 bases. Germline lookup yields CDR1 SGHTA and CDR2 FQGNSA. With 7 bases clipped from V and 5 bases from J, the junction kept 6 bases outside the gene matches. This CDR3 spans 14 amino acids. The CDR3 DNA reads as TGTGCCAGCACGCGCGGACAGGGGTATCAGCCCCAGCATTTT. This translates into CASTRGQGYQPQHF.